This T cell receptor (beta chain) derives from a study of Ad26.COV2.S vaccination and SARS-CoV-2 variants (dated by TCRdb to the early 2020s). Regarding the research as a whole: Donors in the vaccine arm were drawn from COV1001, a phase I-IIa trial of Ad26.COV2.S in healthy adults that was multicentre, randomized, double-blind and placebo-controlled. Ad26.COV2.S was administered intramuscularly at 5 x 10^10 or 1 x 10^11 viral particles, either as a single shot or as two shots given 56 days apart. The specificity and breadth of SARS-CoV-2-reactive T cell receptors after Ad26.COV2.S vaccination were assessed by TCRbeta repertoire sequencing. The TCR-sequenced set comprised about 32 samples: around 20 Ad26.COV2.S vaccine recipients, 5 placebo recipients and 8 SARS-CoV-2 convalescent individuals. Trial participants were randomized into five groups of five: low-dose or high-dose Ad26.COV2.S given once or twice, or placebo on both occasions. Investigators did not know the trial group allocation while performing experiments and assessing outcomes. General conclusions and limits of the study: Spike-specific TCR breadth was higher in Ad26.COV2.S recipients than in placebo recipients (P = 0.0014). Non-spike TCR breadth was comparable between vaccine and placebo recipients, consistent with the vaccine containing only spike. The study was not powered for comparison of responses between vaccine doses or regimens. According to the authors, total T cell responses may have been underestimated by the TCR breadth and depth analyses. After vaccination, substantial breadth of spike-specific CD8+ and CD4+ T cell responses was reported.

About this clone: Its cognate antigen has yet to be identified. Per-base quality was not reported, and no clone a single base away is much larger than it.

In light of the paper, this sample's treatment or condition label describes: around 19 received Ad26.COV2.S at low or high dose, single or two shots; a few received placebo; per-sample allocation not given. Repertoires of vaccine and placebo recipients were sequenced from samples taken on day 63 after the first injection. Between 29 July and 7 August 2020, Cohort 1b enrolled about 27 adults aged 18-55 years at one site in Boston, USA. Ad26.COV2.S consisted of a replication-incompetent adenovirus type 26 vector by which a prefusion-stabilized SARS-CoV-2 spike protein from the original Wuhan strain was expressed. The immunoSEQ Assay was the method used to sequence TCRbeta CDR3 regions. After extraction, genomic DNA underwent amplification by bias-controlled multiplex PCR, followed by high-throughput sequencing. In the original analysis: To quantify the absolute abundance of each unique TCRbeta CDR3 region, sequences were collapsed and filtered. T cell fraction was estimated by normalization of TCRbeta template counts to usable DNA, with usable DNA being measured through amplification of reference genes present in all nucleated cells. Repertoire TCRs were annotated as SARS-CoV-2-specific by exact matching of V gene, CDR3 amino acid sequence and J gene to a known reactive TCR set. MIRA supplied the reference SARS-CoV-2 TCR set, which was filtered for enrichment in COVID-19-positive ImmuneCODE repertoires so that public or cross-reactive TCRs were removed. Drawing on the MIRA antigens, annotated TCRs were analysed further at the level of specific ORF or position within ORF. Depth was the summed frequency of annotated unique rearrangements, while breadth was defined as annotated unique rearrangements over total unique productive rearrangements. Two-sided Wilcoxon rank-sum tests were applied when comparing TCR breadth between groups. TCRdb took this table from immuneACCESS and kept in-frame rearrangements with V and J called. Such tables lack part of the clones; where checked against another copy, unresolved V genes explain under half of the gap, and the rest is unexplained. V, J and clone size are taken as reported in that table, and D and trimming were inferred from the DNA itself. The table for this sample lists over 350,000 clones; roughly nine tenths of them were counted only once. 3.5% of the sample goes to the ten largest clones.

The sample here was peripheral blood, taken in a trial of Ad26.COV2.S vaccine versus placebo. The sequence derives from a person between 18 and 65 years old who received the Ad26.COV2.S COVID-19 vaccine or a placebo.

The nucleotides read TGTGCCAGCAGACCATACACGGAGTTGGAAGGGGAACTGTTTTTT. This encodes CASRPYTELEGELFF. The V and J segments used are TRBV7-9 and TRBJ1-4, with TRBD1 perhaps the D gene, on 5 matching bases. The CDR3 runs 15 residues from the cysteine to the phenylalanine. Only the CDR3 part of the read is kept: 45 bases, read in frame from the first base. The germline V gene (reference sequence) specifies SEHNR as CDR1 and FQNEAQ as CDR2. Between the V and J ends, shortened by 6 bases and 12 bases respectively, the junction contains 23 bases.